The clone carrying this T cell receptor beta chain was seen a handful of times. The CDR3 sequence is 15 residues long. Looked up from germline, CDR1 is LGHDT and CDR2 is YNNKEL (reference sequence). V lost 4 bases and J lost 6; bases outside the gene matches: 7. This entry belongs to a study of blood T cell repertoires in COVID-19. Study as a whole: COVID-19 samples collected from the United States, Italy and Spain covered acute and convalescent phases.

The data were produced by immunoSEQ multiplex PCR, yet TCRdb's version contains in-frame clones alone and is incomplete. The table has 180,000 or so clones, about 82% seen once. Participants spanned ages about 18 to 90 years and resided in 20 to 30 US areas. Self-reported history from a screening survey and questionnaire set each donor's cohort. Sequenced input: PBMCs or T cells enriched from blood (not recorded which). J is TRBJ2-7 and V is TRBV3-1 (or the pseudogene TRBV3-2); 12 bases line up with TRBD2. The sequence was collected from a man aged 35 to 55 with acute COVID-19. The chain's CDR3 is CASSRLAGGPLEQYF. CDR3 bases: TGTGCCAGCAGCCGGCTAGCGGGAGGGCCGCTCGAGCAGTACTTC.